This T cell receptor beta chain appears in the sequencing data of a study of T cell responses to AZD1222 COVID-19 vaccine. General study findings and limits: Baseline testing showed seropositivity in only five or six AZD1222 recipients. Spike-specific TCR breadth and depth went up after people got two AZD1222 doses. A reported finding is that nearly half of spike-specific TCRs target unmutated variant regions.

Of note for this clone: Its antigen is undetermined.

V shed 5 bases and J 5 bases; nucleotides not matched to a gene: 12. The CDR3 runs 16 residues. Germline CDR1 is SGHTA and CDR2 is FQGTGA. The method was immunoSEQ multiplex PCR; TCRdb's version includes in-frame clones alone and lacks a portion of them. Of roughly 180,000 clones in the sample, approximately 93% are singletons; the top ten hold approximately 3.4%. The sequence was collected from an adult who received the AZD1222 COVID-19 vaccine. V and J are TRBV7-3 and TRBJ1-1; 9 nucleotides align to TRBD1. The material sequenced was peripheral blood, taken 28 days after the second AZD1222 dose. The CDR3 sequence: CASSTAGTGKVTEAFF. DNA for the CDR3: TGTGCCAGCAGCACGGCCGGGACAGGGAAAGTGACTGAAGCTTTCTTT.